These 27 T cell receptor beta chains share one sample of origin, sequenced in a study of shared clonotypes between healthy human individuals. Only in-frame clones appear in the TCRdb table, and some are missing; sequencing was by immunoSEQ multiplex PCR. The sample holds about 2.3 million clones, roughly 92% seen once. Sequencing used naive CD4+ T cells from PBMCs. Described subset: CD45RA+ positively selected. These TCRs come from a man aged 18-30 years in good health. Some clones in this sample may be carry-over from other donors' samples.

The count of this clone is one. The V call is TRBV28, the J call TRBJ2-7; 7 bases map to TRBD2. The CDR3 contains 20 residues. The J segment lost 2 bases and the V segment lost 4 bases, leaving 23 bases of the junction unmatched. Germline V lookup: CDR1 MDHEN, CDR2 SYDVKM. As DNA, the CDR3 is TGTGCCAGCAGTTCCCCGGGATTGGGGGGGGGAAAGGCGGCGGCCTACGAGCAGTACTTC. Residues: CASSSPGLGGGKAAAYEQYF.

This chain links TRBV15 with TRBJ2-5, with 7 positions matching TRBD2. In germline, CDR1 is LNHNV, CDR2 YYDKDF (reference sequence). This CDR3 is 16 amino acids long. The J segment lost 2 bases and the V segment lost 4 bases, leaving 10 bases of the junction unmatched. The CDR3: CATSTPRRGGQETQYF. Here the CDR3 DNA reads TGTGCCACCAGCACCCCACGGAGGGGAGGGCAAGAGACCCAGTACTTC. Combining the CDR3 with reference TRBV15 and TRBJ2-5 gives the whole variable domain DAMVIQNPRYQVTQFGKPVTLSCSQTLNHNVMYWYQQKSSQAPKLLFHYYDKDFNNEADTPDNFQSRRPNTSFCFLDIRSPGLGDTAMYLCATSTPRRGGQETQYFGPGTRLLVL.

To note about this clone: The same CDR3 also results from other DNA sequences found in this sample. The genes are TRBV30 and TRBJ1-4; D call uncertain. CDR3 length: 10 amino acids. Trimming shortened V by 5 bases and J by 8 bases, and 6 bases separated the two germline ends. From germline, CDR1 is GTSNPN and CDR2 SVGIG (reference sequence). The DNA of the CDR3 is TGTGCCTGGGGACGGGAAAAACTGTTTTTT. Its protein product is CAWGREKLFF.

The chain is built from TRBV29-1 and TRBJ2-5; D could derive from TRBD1 or TRBD2 (5 bases each). The CDR3 runs to 13 residues. V shed 4 bases and J shed 7 bases, with 16 bases lying between them. Per germline, CDR1 SQVTM and CDR2 ANQGSEA. The CDR3 protein is CSVAGTGSGTQYF. CDR3 DNA: TGCAGCGTTGCTGGGACCGGGTCGGGGACCCAGTACTTC.

The V gene is TRBV5-8, the J gene TRBJ2-3, with TRBD2 matching over 12 bases. The CDR3 consists of 14 residues. The V and J ends lost 3 bases and 8 bases, in that order; junction bases with no gene match: 4. Germline V gene sequence: CDR1 SGHTS, CDR2 YDEGEE. CDR3 DNA: TGTGCCAGCAGCTCACTGGGACTAGCGGGTACGCAGTATTTT. This gives the protein CASSSLGLAGTQYF.

The chain recombines TRBV5-1 with TRBJ2-5, with 11 bases fitting TRBD2. The CDR3 spans 14 residues. V lost 5 bases and J lost 4; bases outside the gene matches: 4. The germline gives CDR1 SGHRS, CDR2 YFSETQ. CDR3: CASRGTSGGETQYF. The CDR3, as DNA: TGCGCCAGCAGGGGGACTAGCGGTGGAGAGACCCAGTACTTC.

The chain links TRBV28 to TRBJ2-1; maybe TRBD1 (5 bases). The CDR3 consists of 13 residues. V was trimmed by 6 bases and J by 4 bases, leaving 10 bases between them. Germline CDR1 MDHEN, CDR2 SYDVKM. The CDR3 sequence: CASREQVYNEQFF. DNA for the CDR3: TGTGCCAGCAGGGAACAGGTGTACAATGAGCAGTTCTTC.

CDR3 sequence reads: CASRTTSGVNEQFF. Written as DNA, the CDR3 is TGTGCCAGCAGGACGACTAGCGGAGTCAATGAGCAGTTCTTC. The chain joins TRBV28 to TRBJ2-1; TRBD2 agrees at 9 bases. Germline-derived CDR1 and CDR2 are MDHEN and SYDVKM. CDR3 size: 14 residues. Trimming cost V 6 bases and J 6 bases; bases outside gene matches: 6.

V and J are TRBV7-2 and TRBJ2-5; D gene uncertain. From germline, CDR1 is SGHTA and CDR2 FQGNSA. The CDR3 spans 15 residues. Trimming pared 3 bases from V and 0 bases from J, leaving 11 bases between. The CDR3 DNA follows: TGTGCCAGCAGCTTTGACGGTAGAAACCAAGAGACCCAGTACTTC. Amino acids: CASSFDGRNQETQYF.

The genes are TRBV10-3 and TRBJ1-1; D perhaps matches TRBD1 (6 bases). Germline assignment: CDR1 ENHRY and CDR2 SYGVKD. Trimming took off 5 bases at V and 1 base at J, with 14 bases between the two ends. The CDR3 sequence is 15 residues long. CDR3 DNA sequence: TGTGCCATCAGTCTCTCCAGGGGTTCGAACACTGAAGCTTTCTTT. Residues: CAISLSRGSNTEAFF.

The chain carries TRBV7-9 and TRBJ2-5; D may be TRBD2 (5 bases). Per the germline V gene, CDR1 is SEHNR and CDR2 is FQNEAQ (reference sequence). The V gene lost 3 bases and the J gene lost 5 bases, with 13 bases spanning the gap. The CDR3 loop spans 14 amino acids. CDR3 residues: CASSFLAPPETQYF. The CDR3 nucleotides are TGTGCCAGCAGCTTTCTAGCACCTCCTGAGACCCAGTACTTC.

The V call is TRBV28, the J call TRBJ2-7, with D possibly TRBD2 on 7 matching bases. The CDR3 covers 13 residues. Germline lookup yields CDR1 MDHEN and CDR2 SYDVKM. V dropped 3 bases and J dropped 6 bases, with 12 bases sitting between them. CDR3 nucleotide sequence: TGTGCCAGCAGTTTGGGGGGGCGGAGCGAGCAGTACTTC. Translating it yields CASSLGGRSEQYF. The whole variable domain, filled in from reference TRBV28 and TRBJ2-7, reads DVKVTQSSRYLVKRTGEKVFLECVQDMDHENMFWYRQDPGLGLRLIYFSYDVKMKEKGDIPEGYSVSREKKERFSLILESASTNQTSMYLCASSLGGRSEQYFGPGTRLTVT.

The chain uses TRBV11-3 and TRBJ2-3, with 9 bases that match TRBD1. V dropped 5 bases and J dropped 0; count of bases not matched to a gene: 6. Germline-derived CDR1 and CDR2 are SGHNT and YENEEA. The CDR3 sequence is 16 residues long. CDR3 nucleotides: TGTGCCAGCAGCCCGGGACAGGGTTTTAGCACAGATACGCAGTATTTT. It specifies CASSPGQGFSTDTQYF.

The V gene is TRBV9, the J gene TRBJ1-1; maybe TRBD1 (5 bases). Germline V gives CDR1 SGDLS, CDR2 YYNGEE. The CDR3 is made up of 16 amino acids. The V end was cut by 4 bases, the J end by 0 bases, with 16 bases between. CDR3 in amino acids: CASSPRGDPMNTEAFF. The CDR3 region has the DNA TGTGCCAGCAGCCCCCGGGGGGATCCAATGAACACTGAAGCTTTCTTT.

The V call is TRBV18, the J call TRBJ2-3; D not certain. The CDR3 totals 14 residues. V lost 2 bases and J 1 base, leaving 7 bases between the germline ends. CDR1 and CDR2 (germline): KGHSH, LQKENI. CDR3 sequence (DNA): TGTGCCAGCTCACCAGGGTGGGGCACAGATACGCAGTATTTT. Translation gives CASSPGWGTDTQYF.

The count of this clone is one. The rearrangement uses TRBV5-4 and TRBJ2-1; no definite D call. Germline assignment: CDR1 SGHNT and CDR2 YYREEE (reference sequence). The ends were cut back, 2 bases at V and 10 bases at J, with 7 bases in the middle. This CDR3 is 11 amino acids long. CDR3 bases: TGTGCCAGCAGCTTTGGACGAGAGCAGTTCTTC. Protein sequence: CASSFGREQFF.

The chain links TRBV12-5 to TRBJ2-2, with 9 nucleotides matching TRBD2. From germline, CDR1 is LGHNT and CDR2 FRNRAP. Trimming removed 0 bases from V and 0 bases from J; junction bases left unmatched: 11. This CDR3 is 20 amino acids long. Written as DNA, the CDR3 is TGTGCTAGTGGTTTGGTACGAGCGGGAGGTGTAGGGGCGAACACCGGGGAGCTGTTTTTT. This sequence encodes CASGLVRAGGVGANTGELFF.

The chain carries TRBV6-1 and TRBJ2-1; D unresolved. From germline, CDR1 is MNHNS and CDR2 SASEGT. The CDR3 consists of 14 residues. Between the trimmed V and J ends, which lost 10 bases and 4 bases, there was a span of 17 bases. This chain's CDR3 is CATQDVWVYNEQFF. For the CDR3, the DNA is TGTGCCACCCAGGACGTTTGGGTTTACAATGAGCAGTTCTTC.

The genes are TRBV18 and TRBJ2-7, with D perhaps being TRBD1 or TRBD2 (5 bases each). This CDR3 spans 13 amino acids. Germline CDR1 is KGHSH and CDR2 is LQKENI. The V end was cut by 8 bases, the J end by 6 bases, with 17 bases between. CDR3 in amino acids: CASQDNPGVEQYF. Here the CDR3 DNA reads TGTGCCAGCCAGGACAACCCCGGGGTCGAGCAGTACTTC. The variable domain in full, completed from reference TRBV18 and TRBJ2-7, reads NAGVMQNPRHLVRRRGQEARLRCSPMKGHSHVYWYRQLPEEGLKFMVYLQKENIIDESGMPKERFSAEFPKEGPSILRIQQVVRGDSAAYFCASQDNPGVEQYFGPGTRLTVT.

This chain joins TRBV14 and TRBJ2-1, with 11 bases lining up with TRBD2. The trim removed 4 bases at V and 4 bases at J, leaving 6 bases unmatched. Per the germline V gene, CDR1 is SGHDN and CDR2 is FVKESK. The CDR3 extends over 16 amino acids. The CDR3 sequence is CASSRLAGSLYNEQFF. The CDR3 DNA is TGTGCCAGCAGCCGACTAGCGGGATCACTTTACAATGAGCAGTTCTTC. Based on the CDR3 plus reference TRBV14 and TRBJ2-1, the full variable domain is EAGVTQFPSHSVIEKGQTVTLRCDPISGHDNLYWYRRVMGKEIKFLLHFVKESKQDESGMPNNRFLAERTGGTYSTLKVQPAELEDSGVYFCASSRLAGSLYNEQFFGPGTRLTVL.

This clone was detected once. CDR3 in amino acids: CASSHNQGGEQYF. In nucleotides, the CDR3 is TGCGCCAGCAGCCATAACCAGGGAGGCGAGCAGTACTTC. V gene TRBV4-1 combines with J gene TRBJ2-7, with a tentative D call TRBD2 (6 bases). The length of the CDR3 is 13 residues. The germline gives CDR1 MGHRA, CDR2 YSYEKL. V shed 3 bases and J shed 6 bases, with 12 bases lying between them.

V gene TRBV2 combines with J gene TRBJ1-5; no reliable D call. CDR1 and CDR2 from the germline V gene are SNHLY and FYNNEI. The CDR3 runs 14 residues. V lost 6 bases, J lost 7 bases, and 16 bases lay in between. As DNA, the CDR3 is TGTGCCAGCAGCCTCGACTCCGGCGGGCAGCCCCAGCATTTT. This sequence encodes CASSLDSGGQPQHF.

The rearrangement links TRBV28 to TRBJ1-5, with D maybe TRBD1 (5 bases). The germline V and J ends were trimmed by 5 bases and 0 bases, with 8 bases remaining between them. The germline V gene has CDR1 MDHEN and CDR2 SYDVKM. The CDR3 consists of 14 residues. The CDR3 region has the DNA TGTGCCAGCAGTCGGGACGGTAGCAATCAGCCCCAGCATTTT. Translated, it gives CASSRDGSNQPQHF. Filled out from reference TRBV28 and TRBJ1-5, the complete variable domain reads DVKVTQSSRYLVKRTGEKVFLECVQDMDHENMFWYRQDPGLGLRLIYFSYDVKMKEKGDIPEGYSVSREKKERFSLILESASTNQTSMYLCASSRDGSNQPQHFGDGTRLSIL.

The chain recombines TRBV6-6 with TRBJ1-5; possible D gene TRBD1, 5 bases. The V end was cut by 0 bases, the J end by 4 bases, with 10 bases between. CDR1 and CDR2 from the germline V gene are MNHNY and SVGAGI (reference sequence). The CDR3 length is 15 residues. The CDR3 region has the DNA TGTGCCAGCAGTTACTCCGGGACGGTTAATCAGCCCCAGCATTTT. It specifies CASSYSGTVNQPQHF.

This clone was counted a single time. The chain links TRBV6-1 to TRBJ2-1; 10 bases align to TRBD2. Looked up from germline, CDR1 is MNHNS and CDR2 is SASEGT. Trimming at V came to 3 bases and at J to 0 bases, leaving 5 bases not matched to a gene. This CDR3 is 17 amino acids long. CDR3 residues: CASSDPGLAASYNEQFF. DNA for the CDR3: TGTGCCAGCAGTGACCCCGGACTAGCGGCCTCCTACAATGAGCAGTTCTTC.

This chain uses TRBV7-2 with TRBJ2-5; 7 positions agree with TRBD2. CDR3 size: 16 residues. Trimming at V came to 3 bases and at J to 2 bases, leaving 9 bases not matched to a gene. CDR1 is SGHTA, CDR2 FQGNSA, per germline. The CDR3 region is CASSLGPSAGQETQYF. The CDR3 nucleotides read TGTGCCAGCAGCTTGGGCCCATCAGCGGGGCAAGAGACCCAGTACTTC.

The J gene is TRBJ2-3, the V gene TRBV11-3, with D tentatively TRBD2 (6 bases). The CDR3 covers 13 residues. Germline loops: CDR1 SGHNT, CDR2 YENEEA. The V end was cut by 4 bases, the J end by 6 bases, with 11 bases between. The CDR3 DNA is TGTGCCAGCAGCTGGGACTCTTTGGATACGCAGTATTTT. Translation: CASSWDSLDTQYF.